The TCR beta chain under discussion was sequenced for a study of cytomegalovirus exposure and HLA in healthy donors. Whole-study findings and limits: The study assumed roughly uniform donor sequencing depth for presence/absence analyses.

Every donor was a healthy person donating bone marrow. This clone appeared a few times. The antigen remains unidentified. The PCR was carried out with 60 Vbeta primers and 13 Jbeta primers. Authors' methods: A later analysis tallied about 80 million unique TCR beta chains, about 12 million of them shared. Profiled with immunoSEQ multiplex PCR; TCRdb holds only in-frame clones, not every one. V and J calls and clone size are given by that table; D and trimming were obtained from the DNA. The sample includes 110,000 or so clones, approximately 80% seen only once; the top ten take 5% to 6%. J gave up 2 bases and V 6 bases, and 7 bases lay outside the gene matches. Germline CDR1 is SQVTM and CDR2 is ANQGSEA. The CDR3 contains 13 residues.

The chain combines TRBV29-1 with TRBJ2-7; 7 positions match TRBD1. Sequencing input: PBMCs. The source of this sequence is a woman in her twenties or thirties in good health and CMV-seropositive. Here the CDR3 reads CSVGAGGTYEQYF. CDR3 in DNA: TGCAGCGTGGGGGCAGGGGGTACCTACGAGCAGTACTTC.